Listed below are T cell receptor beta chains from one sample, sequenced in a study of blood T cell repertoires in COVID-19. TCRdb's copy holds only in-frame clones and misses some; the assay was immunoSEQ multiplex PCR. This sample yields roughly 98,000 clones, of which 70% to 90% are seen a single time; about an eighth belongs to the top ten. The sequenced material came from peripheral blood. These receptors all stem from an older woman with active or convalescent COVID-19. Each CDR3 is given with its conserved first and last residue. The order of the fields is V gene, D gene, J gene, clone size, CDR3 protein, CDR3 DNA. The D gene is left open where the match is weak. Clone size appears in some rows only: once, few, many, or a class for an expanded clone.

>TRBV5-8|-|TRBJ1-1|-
CASSLRRLTEAFF
TGTGCCAGCAGCTTGCGGAGGCTCACTGAAGCTTTCTTT
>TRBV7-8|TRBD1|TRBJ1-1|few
CASSLDITGVGSGSTEAFF
TGTGCCAGCAGCTTAGACATCACAGGGGTCGGTTCCGGTTCCACTGAAGCTTTCTTT
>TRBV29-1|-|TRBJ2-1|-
CSVSGVSYNEQFF
TGCAGCGTTTCGGGGGTCTCCTACAATGAGCAGTTCTTC
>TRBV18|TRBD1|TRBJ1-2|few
CASTIRTGGELYGYTF
TGTGCCAGCACCATACGGACAGGTGGCGAACTCTATGGCTACACCTTC
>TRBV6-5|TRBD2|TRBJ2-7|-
CATSRGGGTYEQYF
TGTGCCACCTCCCGGGGCGGGGGGACCTACGAGCAGTACTTC
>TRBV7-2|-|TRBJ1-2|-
CASSLRRGTNYGYTF
TGTGCCAGCAGCTTACGGAGGGGCACTAACTATGGCTACACCTTC
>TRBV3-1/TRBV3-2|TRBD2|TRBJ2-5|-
CASSQTPPGLAGGTKTQYF
TGTGCCAGCAGCCAGACCCCCCCCGGTCTAGCGGGGGGTACGAAGACCCAGTACTTC
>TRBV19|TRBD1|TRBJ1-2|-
CASTSGQGSYGYTF
TGTGCCAGTACTTCAGGACAGGGTTCATATGGCTACACCTTC
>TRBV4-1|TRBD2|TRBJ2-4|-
CASSQGTGLSGDVAKNIQYF
TGCGCCAGCAGCCAAGGCACGGGGTTGAGCGGGGACGTAGCCAAAAACATTCAGTACTTC
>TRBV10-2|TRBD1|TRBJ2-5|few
CASSKGAGETQYF
TGCGCCAGCAGTAAGGGGGCCGGAGAGACCCAGTACTTC
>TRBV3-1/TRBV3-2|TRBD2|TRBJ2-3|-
CASSLAGTSGGPTDTQYF
TGTGCCAGCAGCCTTGCCGGGACTAGCGGGGGGCCCACAGATACGCAGTATTTT
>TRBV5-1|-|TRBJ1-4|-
CASSPRASNEKLFF
TGCGCCAGCAGCCCCAGGGCATCTAATGAAAAACTGTTTTTT
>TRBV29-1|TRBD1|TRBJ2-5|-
CSAERRTGQETQYF
TGCAGCGCTGAACGAAGGACAGGTCAAGAGACCCAGTACTTC
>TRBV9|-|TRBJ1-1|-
CASSVDLGANTEAFF
TGTGCCAGCAGCGTAGATCTGGGGGCCAACACTGAAGCTTTCTTT
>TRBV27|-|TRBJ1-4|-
CASRKGGANEKLFF
TGTGCCAGCAGAAAAGGGGGAGCTAATGAAAAACTGTTTTTT
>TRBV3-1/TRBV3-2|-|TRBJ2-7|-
CASSLLSYEQYF
TGTGCCAGCAGCCTCCTCTCCTACGAGCAGTACTTC
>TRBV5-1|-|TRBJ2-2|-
CASSLEYGVGELFF
TGCGCCAGCAGCTTGGAATACGGTGTCGGGGAGCTGTTTTTT
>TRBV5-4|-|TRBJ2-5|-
CASSLQGGQTQYF
TGTGCCAGCAGCTTGCAGGGTGGGCAGACCCAGTACTTC